This record covers a single TCR beta chain. Its antigen is still unknown. Germline CDR1 and CDR2: MGHRA and YSYEKL. Trimming took 0 bases from V and 4 from J, leaving 14 bases between them. CDR3 length equals 16 residues. This sample stems from a study of CD8 T cells in ankylosing spondylitis. Study-wide results and caveats: Some motif variants had been reported before (in reactive arthritis synovial fluid and blood). As reported, disease-linked clones showed significant enrichment in matched ankylosing spondylitis synovial fluid.

In making TCR beta libraries, quantitative 5'-RACE with molecular barcodes was used. TCRdb re-called the 5' RACE reads with MiXCR, one entry per CDR3 protein. The data show 150,000 to 250,000 distinct CDR3 sequences, 9.5% to 15% seen once. J is TRBJ2-3 and V is TRBV4-1; a weak D match, TRBD2 (6 bases). The origin of this receptor is a male donor with ankylosing spondylitis or in good health (not recorded which). The sequencing input was blood, either unsorted or a sorted T cell fraction (not recorded which). The CDR3 reads CASSQEQSSAADTQYF. The CDR3 DNA reads as TGCGCCAGCAGCCAAGAGCAGTCTAGCGCAGCAGATACGCAGTATTTT.